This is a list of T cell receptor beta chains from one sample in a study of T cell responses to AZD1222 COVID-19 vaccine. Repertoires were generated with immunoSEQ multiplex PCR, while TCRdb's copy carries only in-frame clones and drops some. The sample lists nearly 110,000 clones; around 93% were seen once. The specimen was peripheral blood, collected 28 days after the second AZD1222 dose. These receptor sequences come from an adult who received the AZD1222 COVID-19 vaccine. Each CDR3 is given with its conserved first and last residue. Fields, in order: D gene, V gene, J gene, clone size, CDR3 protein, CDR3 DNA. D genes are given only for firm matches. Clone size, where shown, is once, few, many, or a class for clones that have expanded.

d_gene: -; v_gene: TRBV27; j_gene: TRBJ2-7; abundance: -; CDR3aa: CASSLSLGGFYEQYF; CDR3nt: TGTGCCAGCAGTTTATCGCTAGGGGGATTCTACGAGCAGTACTTC
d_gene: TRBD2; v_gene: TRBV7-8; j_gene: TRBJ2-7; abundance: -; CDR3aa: CASSGGRLAGAYEQYF; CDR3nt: TGTGCCAGCAGCGGGGGTCGTCTAGCGGGGGCCTACGAGCAGTACTTC
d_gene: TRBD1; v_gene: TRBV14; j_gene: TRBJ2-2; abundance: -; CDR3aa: CASSQRGQVGELFF; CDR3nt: TGTGCCAGCAGCCAGAGGGGGCAGGTCGGGGAGCTGTTTTTT
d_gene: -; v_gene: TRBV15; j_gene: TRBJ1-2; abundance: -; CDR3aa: CATSGGNYGYTF; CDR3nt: TGTGCCACCAGCGGGGGGAACTATGGCTACACCTTC
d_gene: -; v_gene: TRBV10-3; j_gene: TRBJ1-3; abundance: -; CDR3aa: CAISQGTGNTIYF; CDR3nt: TGTGCCATCAGTCAGGGGACTGGAAACACCATATATTTT
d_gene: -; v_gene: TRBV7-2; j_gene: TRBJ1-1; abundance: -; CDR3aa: CASSLDYGGAFF; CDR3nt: TGTGCCAGCAGCTTAGACTACGGCGGAGCTTTCTTT
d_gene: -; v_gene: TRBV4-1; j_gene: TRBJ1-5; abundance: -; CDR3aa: CASSRGIDQPQHF; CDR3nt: TGCGCCAGCAGCCGGGGAATCGATCAGCCCCAGCATTTT
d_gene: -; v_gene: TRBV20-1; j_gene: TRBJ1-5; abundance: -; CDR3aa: CSASRVLNQPQHF; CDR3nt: TGCAGTGCTAGTCGGGTCCTCAATCAGCCCCAGCATTTT
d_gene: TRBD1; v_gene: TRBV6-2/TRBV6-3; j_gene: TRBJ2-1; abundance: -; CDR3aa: CASSKLNRGPFNEQFF; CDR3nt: TGTGCCAGCAGTAAGCTCAACAGGGGGCCGTTCAATGAGCAGTTCTTC
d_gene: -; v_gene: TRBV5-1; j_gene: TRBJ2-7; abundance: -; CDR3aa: CASSEGTGSYEQYF; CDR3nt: TGCGCCAGCAGCGAAGGGACGGGGAGCTACGAGCAGTACTTC
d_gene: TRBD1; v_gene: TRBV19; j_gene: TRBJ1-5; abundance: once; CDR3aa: CASSILGTASNQPQHF; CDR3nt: TGTGCCAGTAGTATTTTAGGGACAGCGAGCAATCAGCCCCAGCATTTT
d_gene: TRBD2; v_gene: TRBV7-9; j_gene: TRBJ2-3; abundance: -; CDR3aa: CASSQGLAGNTDTQYF; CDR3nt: TGTGCCAGCAGCCAGGGACTAGCGGGGAACACAGATACGCAGTATTTT
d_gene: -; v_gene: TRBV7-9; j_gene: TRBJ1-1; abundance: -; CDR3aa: CASSLPSLRETEAFF; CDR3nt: TGTGCCAGCAGCTTACCCTCCCTCCGCGAAACTGAAGCTTTCTTT
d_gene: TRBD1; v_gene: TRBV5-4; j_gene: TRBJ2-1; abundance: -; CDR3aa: CASKRTGGGNEQFF; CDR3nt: TGTGCCAGCAAAAGGACAGGGGGGGGCAATGAGCAGTTCTTC
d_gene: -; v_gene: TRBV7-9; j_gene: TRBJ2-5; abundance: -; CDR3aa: CASSTTTKYLETQYF; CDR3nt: TGTGCCAGCAGCACAACGACAAAATATCTGGAGACCCAGTACTTC
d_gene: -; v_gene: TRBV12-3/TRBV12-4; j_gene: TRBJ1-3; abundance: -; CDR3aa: CASTRSGNTIYF; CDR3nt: TGTGCCAGCACGCGCAGTGGAAACACCATATATTTT
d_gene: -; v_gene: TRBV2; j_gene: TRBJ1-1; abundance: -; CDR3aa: CASSELDGNTEAFF; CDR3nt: TGTGCCAGCAGTGAACTGGACGGGAACACTGAAGCTTTCTTT
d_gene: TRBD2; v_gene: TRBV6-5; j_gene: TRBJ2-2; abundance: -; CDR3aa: CATRGGPGELFF; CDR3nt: TGTGCCACCCGGGGGGGCCCCGGGGAGCTGTTTTTT
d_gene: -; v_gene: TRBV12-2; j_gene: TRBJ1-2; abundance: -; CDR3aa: CASRLTVGGRNGYTF; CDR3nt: TGTGCAAGTCGCTTAACCGTCGGGGGGCGGAATGGCTACACCTTC
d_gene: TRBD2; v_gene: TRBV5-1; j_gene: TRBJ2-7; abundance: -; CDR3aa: CASSFPSGSNYEQYF; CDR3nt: TGCGCCAGCAGCTTCCCTAGCGGGAGTAACTACGAGCAGTACTTC
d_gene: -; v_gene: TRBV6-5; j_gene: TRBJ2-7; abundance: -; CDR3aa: CASKNNYEQYF; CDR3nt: TGTGCCAGCAAGAATAATTACGAGCAGTACTTC
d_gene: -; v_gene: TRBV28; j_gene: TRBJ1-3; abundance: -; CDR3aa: CASSLGVPGNTIYF; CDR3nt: TGTGCCAGCAGTTTAGGGGTTCCTGGAAACACCATATATTTT
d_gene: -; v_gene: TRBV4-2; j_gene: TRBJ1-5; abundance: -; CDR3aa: CASSQTGSTIQPQHF; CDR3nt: TGTGCCAGCAGCCAAACAGGGTCCACAATCCAGCCCCAGCATTTT
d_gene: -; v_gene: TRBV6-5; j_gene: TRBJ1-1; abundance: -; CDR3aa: CASSYANTEAFF; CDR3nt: TGTGCCAGCAGTTACGCCAACACTGAAGCTTTCTTT
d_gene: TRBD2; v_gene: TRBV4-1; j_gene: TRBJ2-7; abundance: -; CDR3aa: CASSQEGLAGSYEQYF; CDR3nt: TGCGCCAGCAGCCAAGAAGGACTAGCGGGGAGCTACGAGCAGTACTTC
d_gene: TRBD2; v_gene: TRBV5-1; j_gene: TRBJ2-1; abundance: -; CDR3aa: CASSRGGAHNEQFF; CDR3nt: TGCGCCAGCAGCCGCGGGGGGGCCCACAATGAGCAGTTCTTC
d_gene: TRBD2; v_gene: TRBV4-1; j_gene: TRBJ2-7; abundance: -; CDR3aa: CASSKGASGTLSYEQYF; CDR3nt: TGCGCCAGCAGCAAAGGGGCTAGCGGGACGCTATCCTACGAGCAGTACTTC
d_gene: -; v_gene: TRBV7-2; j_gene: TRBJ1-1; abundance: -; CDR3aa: CASTLAPLTEAFF; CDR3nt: TGTGCCAGCACCCTCGCCCCTCTGACCGAAGCTTTCTTT
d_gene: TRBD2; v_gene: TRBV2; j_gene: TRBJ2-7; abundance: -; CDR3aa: CASSEFRGGGLTHYEQYF; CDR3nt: TGTGCCAGCAGTGAATTTCGCGGGGGGGGCCTTACTCACTACGAGCAGTACTTC
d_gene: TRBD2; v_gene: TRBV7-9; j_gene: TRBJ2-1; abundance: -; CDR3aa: CASSLHLGLAGKLNNEQFF; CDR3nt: TGTGCCAGCAGCTTACACCTGGGACTAGCGGGGAAGCTTAACAATGAGCAGTTCTTC
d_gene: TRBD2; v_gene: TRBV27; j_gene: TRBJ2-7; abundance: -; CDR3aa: CASSFASGSSYEQYF; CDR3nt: TGTGCCAGCAGTTTCGCTAGCGGTAGCTCCTACGAGCAGTACTTC
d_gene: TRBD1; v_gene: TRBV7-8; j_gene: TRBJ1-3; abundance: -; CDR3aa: CASSLLVGQGGNTIYF; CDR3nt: TGTGCCAGCAGCTTATTGGTGGGACAGGGGGGAAACACCATATATTTT
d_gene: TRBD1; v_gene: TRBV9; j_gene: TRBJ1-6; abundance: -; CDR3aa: CASSVGAGGRSSPLHF; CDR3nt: TGTGCCAGCAGCGTTGGGGCAGGGGGGAGGTCTTCACCCCTCCACTTT
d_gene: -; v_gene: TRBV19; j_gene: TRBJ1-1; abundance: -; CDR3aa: CASSIQGTTEAFF; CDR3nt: TGTGCCAGTAGTATACAGGGAACCACTGAAGCTTTCTTT
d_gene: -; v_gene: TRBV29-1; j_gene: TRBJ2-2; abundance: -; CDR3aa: CSVEVANTGELFF; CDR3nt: TGCAGCGTTGAAGTAGCGAACACCGGGGAGCTGTTTTTT
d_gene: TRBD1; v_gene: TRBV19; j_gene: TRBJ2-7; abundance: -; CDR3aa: CASSIMQGAYEQYF; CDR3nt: TGTGCCAGTAGTATAATGCAGGGGGCCTACGAGCAGTACTTC
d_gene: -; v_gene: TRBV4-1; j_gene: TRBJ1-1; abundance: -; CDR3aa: CASSQGPLMNTEAFF; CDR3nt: TGCGCCAGCAGCCAGGGACCGTTGATGAACACTGAAGCTTTCTTT
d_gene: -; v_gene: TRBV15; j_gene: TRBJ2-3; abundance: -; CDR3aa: CATSSNTDTQYF; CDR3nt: TGTGCCACCAGCAGTAACACAGATACGCAGTATTTT
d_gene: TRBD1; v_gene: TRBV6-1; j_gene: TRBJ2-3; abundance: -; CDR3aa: CASRPRDRLPDTQYF; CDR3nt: TGTGCCAGCAGGCCCCGGGACAGGCTCCCAGATACGCAGTATTTT
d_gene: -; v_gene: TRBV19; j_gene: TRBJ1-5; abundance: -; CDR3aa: CASSYSYRGHQPQHF; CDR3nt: TGTGCCAGTAGTTACTCTTATCGGGGACATCAGCCCCAGCATTTT
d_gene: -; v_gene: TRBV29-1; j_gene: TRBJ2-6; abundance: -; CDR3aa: CSVSMGGTGANVLTF; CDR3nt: TGCAGCGTTTCTATGGGGGGAACCGGGGCCAACGTCCTGACTTTC
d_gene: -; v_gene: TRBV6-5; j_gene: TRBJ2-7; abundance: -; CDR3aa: CASSRDTYEQYF; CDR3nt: TGTGCCAGCAGCCGCGACACCTACGAGCAGTACTTC
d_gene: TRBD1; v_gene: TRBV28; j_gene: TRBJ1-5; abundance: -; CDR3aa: CASSSTTGGRNQPQHF; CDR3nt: TGTGCCAGCAGTTCAACAACAGGGGGCAGGAATCAGCCCCAGCATTTT
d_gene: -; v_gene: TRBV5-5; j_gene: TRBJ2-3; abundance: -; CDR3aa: CASSLLGSTDTQYF; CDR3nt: TGTGCCAGCAGCTTGCTAGGGAGCACAGATACGCAGTATTTT
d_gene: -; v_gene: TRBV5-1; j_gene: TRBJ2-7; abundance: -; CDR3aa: CASSGGLSSYEQYF; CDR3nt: TGCGCCAGCAGTGGGGGTTTAAGCTCCTACGAGCAGTACTTC
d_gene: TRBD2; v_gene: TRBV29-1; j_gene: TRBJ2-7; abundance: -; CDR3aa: CSVALAGTISYEQYF; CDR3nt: TGCAGCGTTGCTCTAGCGGGCACAATCTCCTACGAGCAGTACTTC
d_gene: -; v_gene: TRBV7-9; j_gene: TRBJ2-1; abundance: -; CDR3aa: CASSLVGYEQFF; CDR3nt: TGTGCCAGCAGCTTGGTTGGATACGAGCAGTTCTTC
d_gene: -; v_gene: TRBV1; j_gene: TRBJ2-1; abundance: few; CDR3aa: CTSSQAPPRGKRYNEQFF; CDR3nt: TGCACCAGCAGCCAAGCTCCACCCCGAGGTAAGCGATACAATGAGCAGTTCTTC
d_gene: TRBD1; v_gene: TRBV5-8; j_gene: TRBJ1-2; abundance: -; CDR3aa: CASSWGDRGHGYTF; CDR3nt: TGTGCCAGCAGCTGGGGGGACAGGGGGCATGGCTACACCTTC
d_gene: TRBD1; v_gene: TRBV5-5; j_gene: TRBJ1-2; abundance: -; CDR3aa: CASSFDRGSGGYTF; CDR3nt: TGTGCCAGCAGCTTTGACAGGGGTTCGGGAGGCTACACCTTC
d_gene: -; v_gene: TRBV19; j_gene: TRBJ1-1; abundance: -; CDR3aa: CASSIRGRGTEAFF; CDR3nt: TGTGCCAGTAGTATAAGGGGAAGGGGGACTGAAGCTTTCTTT
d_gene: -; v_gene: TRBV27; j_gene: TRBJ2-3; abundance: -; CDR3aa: CASGKLMVGGASTDTQYF; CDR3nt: TGTGCCAGCGGCAAACTTATGGTGGGGGGAGCGAGCACAGATACGCAGTATTTT
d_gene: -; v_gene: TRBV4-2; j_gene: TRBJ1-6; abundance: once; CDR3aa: CASSQTEDYNSPLHF; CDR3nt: TGTGCCAGCAGCCAGACGGAAGACTATAATTCACCCCTCCACTTT
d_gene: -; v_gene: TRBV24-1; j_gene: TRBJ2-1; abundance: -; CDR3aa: CATSVASAGASYNEQFF; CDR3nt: TGTGCCACCAGTGTAGCTTCGGCGGGGGCCTCCTACAATGAGCAGTTCTTC
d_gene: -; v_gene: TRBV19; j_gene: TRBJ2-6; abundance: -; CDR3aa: CASSAAGANVLTF; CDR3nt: TGTGCCAGTAGTGCGGCTGGGGCCAACGTCCTGACTTTC
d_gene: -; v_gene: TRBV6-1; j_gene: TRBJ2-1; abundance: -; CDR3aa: CASSDLLIHEQFF; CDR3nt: TGTGCCAGCAGTGACCTACTCATTCATGAGCAGTTCTTC